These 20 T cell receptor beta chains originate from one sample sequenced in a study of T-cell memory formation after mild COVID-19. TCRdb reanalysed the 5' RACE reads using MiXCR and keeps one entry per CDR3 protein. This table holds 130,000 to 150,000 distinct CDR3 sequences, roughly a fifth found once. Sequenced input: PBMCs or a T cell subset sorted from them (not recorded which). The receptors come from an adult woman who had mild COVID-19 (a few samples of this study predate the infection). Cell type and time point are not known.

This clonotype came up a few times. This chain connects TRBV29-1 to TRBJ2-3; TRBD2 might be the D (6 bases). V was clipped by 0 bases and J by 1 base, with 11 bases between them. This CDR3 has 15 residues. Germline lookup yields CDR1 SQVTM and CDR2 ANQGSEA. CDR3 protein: CSVEEGGMGTDTQYF. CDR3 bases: TGCAGCGTTGAAGAAGGCGGGATGGGCACAGATACGCAGTATTTT.

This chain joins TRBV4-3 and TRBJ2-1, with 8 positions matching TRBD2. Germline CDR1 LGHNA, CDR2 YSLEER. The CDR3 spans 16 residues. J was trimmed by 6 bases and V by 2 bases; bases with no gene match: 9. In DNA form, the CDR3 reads TGCGCCAGCAGCCAACACCCGGGACTAGAGACCAATGAGCAGTTCTTC. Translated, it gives CASSQHPGLETNEQFF.

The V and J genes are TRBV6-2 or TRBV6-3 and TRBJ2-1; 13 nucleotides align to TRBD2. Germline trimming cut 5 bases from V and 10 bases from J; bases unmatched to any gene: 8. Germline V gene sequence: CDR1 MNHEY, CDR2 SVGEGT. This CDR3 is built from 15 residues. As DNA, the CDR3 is TGTGCCAGCAGTCCAGGACTAGCGGGAGCTGGCGAGCAGTTCTTC. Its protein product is CASSPGLAGAGEQFF.

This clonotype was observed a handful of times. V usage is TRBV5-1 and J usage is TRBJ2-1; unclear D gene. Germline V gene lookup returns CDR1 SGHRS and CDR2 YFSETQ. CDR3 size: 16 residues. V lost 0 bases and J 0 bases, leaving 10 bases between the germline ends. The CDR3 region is CASSLVAANSYNEQFF. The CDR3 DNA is TGCGCCAGCAGCTTGGTGGCCGCTAACTCCTACAATGAGCAGTTCTTC.

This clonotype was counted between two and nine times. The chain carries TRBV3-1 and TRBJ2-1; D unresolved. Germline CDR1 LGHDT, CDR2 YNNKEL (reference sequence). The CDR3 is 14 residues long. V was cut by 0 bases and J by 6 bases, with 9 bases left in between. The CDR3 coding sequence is TGTGCCAGCAGCCAAGAGGTGGGTGTCAATGAGCAGTTCTTC. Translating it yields CASSQEVGVNEQFF.

The DNA for the CDR3 is TGTGCCAGCAGCACCCCGTGGGAAGAGACCCAGTACTTC. It yields the protein CASSTPWEETQYF. The chain links TRBV5-4 to TRBJ2-5; D unclear. The germline gives CDR1 SGHNT, CDR2 YYREEE (reference sequence). Between the trimmed V and J ends, which lost 4 bases and 3 bases, there was a span of 10 bases. This CDR3 contains 13 residues.

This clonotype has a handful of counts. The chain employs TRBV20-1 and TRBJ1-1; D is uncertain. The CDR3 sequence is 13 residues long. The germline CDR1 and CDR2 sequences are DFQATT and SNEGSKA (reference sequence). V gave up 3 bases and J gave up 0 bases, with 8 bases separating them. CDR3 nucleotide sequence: TGCAGTGCTAGGAACACCATGAACACTGAAGCTTTCTTT. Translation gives CSARNTMNTEAFF.

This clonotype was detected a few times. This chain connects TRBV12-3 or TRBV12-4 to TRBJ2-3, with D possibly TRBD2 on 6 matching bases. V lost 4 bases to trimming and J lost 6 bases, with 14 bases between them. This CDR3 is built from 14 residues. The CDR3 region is CASSSGGEWDTQYF. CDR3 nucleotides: TGTGCCAGCAGTTCTGGCGGGGAATGGGATACGCAGTATTTT.

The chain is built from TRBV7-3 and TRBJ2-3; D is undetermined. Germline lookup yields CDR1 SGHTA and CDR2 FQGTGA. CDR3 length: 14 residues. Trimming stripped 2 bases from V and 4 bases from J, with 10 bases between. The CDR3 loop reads CASSLLGGPDTQYF. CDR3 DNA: TGTGCCAGCAGCTTATTAGGTGGGCCAGATACGCAGTATTTT.

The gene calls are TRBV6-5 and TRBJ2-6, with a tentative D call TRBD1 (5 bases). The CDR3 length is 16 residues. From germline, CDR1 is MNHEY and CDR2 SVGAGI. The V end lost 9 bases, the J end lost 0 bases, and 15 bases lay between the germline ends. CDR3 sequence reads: CASKGLGYSGANVLTF. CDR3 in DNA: TGTGCCAGTAAGGGGCTGGGTTACTCTGGGGCCAACGTCCTGACTTTC.

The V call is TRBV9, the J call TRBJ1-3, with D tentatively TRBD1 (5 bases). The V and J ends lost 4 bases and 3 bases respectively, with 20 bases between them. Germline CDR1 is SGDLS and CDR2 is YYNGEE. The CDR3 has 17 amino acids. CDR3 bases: TGTGCCAGCAGCACGGGGACCGCTTGGACCCTTGGAAACACCATATATTTT. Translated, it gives CASSTGTAWTLGNTIYF.

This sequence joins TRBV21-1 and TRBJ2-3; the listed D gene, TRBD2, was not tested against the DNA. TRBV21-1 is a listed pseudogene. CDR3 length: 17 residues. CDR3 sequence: CASSLNLTSGGTDTQYF. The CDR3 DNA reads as TGTGCCAGCAGCCTCAACCTGACTAGCGGGGGCACAGATACGCAGTATTTT.

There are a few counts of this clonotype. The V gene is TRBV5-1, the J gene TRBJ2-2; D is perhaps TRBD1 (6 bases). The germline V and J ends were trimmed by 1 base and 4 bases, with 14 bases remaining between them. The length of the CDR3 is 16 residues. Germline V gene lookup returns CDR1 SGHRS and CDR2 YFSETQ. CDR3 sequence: CASSLRTQGATGELFF. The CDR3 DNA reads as TGCGCCAGCAGCTTGCGCACACAGGGTGCCACCGGGGAGCTGTTTTTT.

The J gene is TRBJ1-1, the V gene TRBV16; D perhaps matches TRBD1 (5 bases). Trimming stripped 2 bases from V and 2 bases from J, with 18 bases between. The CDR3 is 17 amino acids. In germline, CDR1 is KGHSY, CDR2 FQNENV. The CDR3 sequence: CASSQSLSGLRNTEAFF. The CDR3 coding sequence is TGTGCCAGCAGCCAAAGTTTGTCAGGGCTGCGAAACACTGAAGCTTTCTTT. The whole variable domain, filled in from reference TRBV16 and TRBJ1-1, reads GEEVAQTPKHLVRGEGQKAKLYCAPIKGHSYVFWYQQVLKNEFKFLISFQNENVFDETGMPKERFSAKCLPNSPCSLEIQATKLEDSAVYFCASSQSLSGLRNTEAFFGQGTRLTVV.

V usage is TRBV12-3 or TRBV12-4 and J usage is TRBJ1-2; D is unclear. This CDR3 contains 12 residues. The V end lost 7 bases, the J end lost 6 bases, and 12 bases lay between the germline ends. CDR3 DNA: TGTGCCAGCAAGGGCAGCGGGGATGGCTACACCTTC. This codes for CASKGSGDGYTF.

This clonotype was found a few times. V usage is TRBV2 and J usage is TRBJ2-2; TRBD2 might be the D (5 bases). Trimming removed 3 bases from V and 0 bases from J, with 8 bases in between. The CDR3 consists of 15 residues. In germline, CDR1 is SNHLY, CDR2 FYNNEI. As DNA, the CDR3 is TGTGCCAGCAGTGATGAGGGTCCGAACACCGGGGAGCTGTTTTTT. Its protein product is CASSDEGPNTGELFF.

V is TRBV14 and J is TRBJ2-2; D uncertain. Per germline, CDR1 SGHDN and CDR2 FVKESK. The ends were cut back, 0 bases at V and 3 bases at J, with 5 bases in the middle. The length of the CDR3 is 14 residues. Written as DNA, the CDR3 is TGTGCCAGCAGCCAAGATCATCACACCGGGGAGCTGTTTTTT. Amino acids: CASSQDHHTGELFF. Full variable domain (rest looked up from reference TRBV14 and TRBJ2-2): EAGVTQFPSHSVIEKGQTVTLRCDPISGHDNLYWYRRVMGKEIKFLLHFVKESKQDESGMPNNRFLAERTGGTYSTLKVQPAELEDSGVYFCASSQDHHTGELFFGEGSRLTVL.

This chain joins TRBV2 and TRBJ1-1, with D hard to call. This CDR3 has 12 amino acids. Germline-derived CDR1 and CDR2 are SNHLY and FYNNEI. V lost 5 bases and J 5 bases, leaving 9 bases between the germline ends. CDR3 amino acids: CASSQRRTEAFF. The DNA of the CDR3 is TGTGCCAGCAGTCAGAGGCGGACTGAAGCTTTCTTT.

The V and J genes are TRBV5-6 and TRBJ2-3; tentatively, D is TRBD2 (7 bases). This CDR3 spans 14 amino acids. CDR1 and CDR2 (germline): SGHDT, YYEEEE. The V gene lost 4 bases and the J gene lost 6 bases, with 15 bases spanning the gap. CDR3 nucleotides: TGTGCCAGCAGCCTCGGGACTACAGGGGATACGCAGTATTTT. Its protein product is CASSLGTTGDTQYF.

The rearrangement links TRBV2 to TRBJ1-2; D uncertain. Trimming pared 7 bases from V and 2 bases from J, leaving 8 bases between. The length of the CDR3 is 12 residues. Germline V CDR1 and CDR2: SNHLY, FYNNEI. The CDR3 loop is CASTSTNYGYTF. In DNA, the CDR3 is TGTGCCAGCACTAGTACAAACTATGGCTACACCTTC.